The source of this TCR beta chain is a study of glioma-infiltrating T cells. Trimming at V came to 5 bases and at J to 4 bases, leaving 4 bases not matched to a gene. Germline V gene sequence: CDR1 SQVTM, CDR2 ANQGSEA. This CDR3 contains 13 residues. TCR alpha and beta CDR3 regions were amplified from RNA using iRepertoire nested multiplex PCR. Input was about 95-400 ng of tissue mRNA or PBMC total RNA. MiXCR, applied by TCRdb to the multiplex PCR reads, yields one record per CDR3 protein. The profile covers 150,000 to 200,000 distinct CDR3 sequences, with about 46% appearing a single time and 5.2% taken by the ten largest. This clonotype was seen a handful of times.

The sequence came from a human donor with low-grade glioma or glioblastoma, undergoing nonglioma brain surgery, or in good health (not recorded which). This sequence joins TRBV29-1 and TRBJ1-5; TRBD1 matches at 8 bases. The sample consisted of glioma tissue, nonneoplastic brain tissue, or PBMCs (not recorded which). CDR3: CSVFTGGNQPQHF. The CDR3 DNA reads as TGCAGCGTTTTTACAGGGGGGAATCAGCCCCAGCATTTT.